This T cell receptor beta chain was documented in a study of CD8 T cells in ankylosing spondylitis. Germline V gives CDR1 LNHNV, CDR2 YYDKDF (reference sequence). V was clipped by 2 bases and J by 3 bases; unmatched bases: 13. The CDR3 covers 21 residues. General observations from the study: Seemingly characteristic of ankylosing spondylitis blood was a TCR beta motif consisting of roughly 8 highly homologous variants. Within peripheral blood, clones linked to disease were CD8+ and relatively rare.

TCRdb recomputed calls from the 5' RACE reads with MiXCR, one row per CDR3 protein. The sample comprises some 100,000 distinct CDR3 sequences, about 9% of which are singletons, and more than 30% rests with the top ten. The sample holds a few counts of this clonotype. Its target is not known. V usage is TRBV15 and J usage is TRBJ2-1, with 16 nucleotides matching TRBD2. The sequenced sample was blood, either unsorted or a sorted T cell fraction (not recorded which). The source is a male donor with ankylosing spondylitis. The chain's CDR3 is CATSRLPGTSGRASLYNEQFF. The CDR3 nucleotides are TGTGCCACCAGCAGATTACCCGGGACTAGCGGGAGGGCCAGTCTCTACAATGAGCAGTTCTTC.